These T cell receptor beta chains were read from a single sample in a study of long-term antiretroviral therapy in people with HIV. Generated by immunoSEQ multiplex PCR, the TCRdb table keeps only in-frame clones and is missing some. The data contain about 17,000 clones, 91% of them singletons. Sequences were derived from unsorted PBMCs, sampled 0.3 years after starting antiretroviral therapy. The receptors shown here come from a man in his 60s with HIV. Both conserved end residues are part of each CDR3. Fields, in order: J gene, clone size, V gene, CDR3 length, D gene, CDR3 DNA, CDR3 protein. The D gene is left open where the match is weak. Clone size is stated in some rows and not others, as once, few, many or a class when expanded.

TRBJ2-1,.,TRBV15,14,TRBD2,TGTGCCACCAGCAGAGATGAGGGGAGGGATGAGCAGTTCTTC,CATSRDEGRDEQFF
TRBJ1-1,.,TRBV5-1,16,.,TGCGCCAGCAGCTCGAGGGCTCTCGGTCAGTCGGGAGAAGCTTTCTTT,CASSSRALGQSGEAFF
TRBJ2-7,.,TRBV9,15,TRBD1,TGTGCCAGCAGCATCTCCGGGACAGGGTACGACGAGCAGTACTTC,CASSISGTGYDEQYF
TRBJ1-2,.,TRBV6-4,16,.,TGTGCCAGCAGCGTTCCGGGACACCTTATTAACTATGGCTACACCTTC,CASSVPGHLINYGYTF
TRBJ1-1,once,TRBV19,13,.,TGTGCCAGTAGCGACAGCGCGTCCAAAGAGGCTTTCTTT,CASSDSASKEAFF
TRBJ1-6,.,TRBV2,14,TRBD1,TGTGCCTGTCGGACAGGCCTACCTAATTCACCCCTCCACTTT,CACRTGLPNSPLHF
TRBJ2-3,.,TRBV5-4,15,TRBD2,TGTGCCAGCAGCTTGATCGCGGGGGGAACAGATACGCAGTATTTT,CASSLIAGGTDTQYF
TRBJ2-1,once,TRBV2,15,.,TGTGCCAGCACCCAAATGGGCCCCCTCAACAATGAGCAGTTCTTC,CASTQMGPLNNEQFF
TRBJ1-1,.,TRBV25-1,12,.,TGTGCCACCGGGCTGGGGAACACTGAAGCTTTCTTT,CATGLGNTEAFF
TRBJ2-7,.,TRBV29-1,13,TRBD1,TGCAGCGTTGGCGGGACAGGGGCGTACGAGCAGTACTTC,CSVGGTGAYEQYF
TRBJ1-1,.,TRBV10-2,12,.,TGCGCCAGCAGATTCAGGGGCACTGAAGCTTTCTTT,CASRFRGTEAFF